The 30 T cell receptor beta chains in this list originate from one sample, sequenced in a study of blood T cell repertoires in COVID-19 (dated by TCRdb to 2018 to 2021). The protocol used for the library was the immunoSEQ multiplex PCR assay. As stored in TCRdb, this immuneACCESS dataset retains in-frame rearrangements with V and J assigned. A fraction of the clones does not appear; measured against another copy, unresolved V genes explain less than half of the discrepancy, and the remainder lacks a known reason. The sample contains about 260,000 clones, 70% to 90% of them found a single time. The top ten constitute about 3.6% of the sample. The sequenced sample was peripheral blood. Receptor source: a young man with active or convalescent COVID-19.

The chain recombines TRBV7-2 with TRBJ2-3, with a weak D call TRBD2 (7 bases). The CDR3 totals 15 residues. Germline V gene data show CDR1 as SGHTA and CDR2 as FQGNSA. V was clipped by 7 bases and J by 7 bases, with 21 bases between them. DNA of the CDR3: TGTGCCAGCATGGTTGCAGGGGCGACTAGCCATACGCAGTATTTT. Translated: CASMVAGATSHTQYF.

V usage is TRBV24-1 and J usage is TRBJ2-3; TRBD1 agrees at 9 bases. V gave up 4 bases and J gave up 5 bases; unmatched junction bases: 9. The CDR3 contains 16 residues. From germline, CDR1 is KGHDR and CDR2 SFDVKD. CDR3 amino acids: CATSEGQGRGEDTQYF. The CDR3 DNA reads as TGTGCCACCAGTGAAGGACAGGGGAGAGGTGAAGATACGCAGTATTTT.

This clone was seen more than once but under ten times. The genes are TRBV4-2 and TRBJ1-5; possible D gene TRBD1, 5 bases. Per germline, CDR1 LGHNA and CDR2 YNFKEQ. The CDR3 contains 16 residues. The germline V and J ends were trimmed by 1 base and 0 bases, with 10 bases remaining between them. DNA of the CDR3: TGTGCCAGCAGCCAAGGCAAGGGGCATAGCAATCAGCCCCAGCATTTT. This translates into CASSQGKGHSNQPQHF.

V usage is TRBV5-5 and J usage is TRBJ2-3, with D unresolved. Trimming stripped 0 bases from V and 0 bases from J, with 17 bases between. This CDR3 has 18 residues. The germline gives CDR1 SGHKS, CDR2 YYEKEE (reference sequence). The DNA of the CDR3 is TGTGCCAGCAGCTTGGCCCCCCGTACGCAAACTAGCACAGATACGCAGTATTTT. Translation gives CASSLAPRTQTSTDTQYF.

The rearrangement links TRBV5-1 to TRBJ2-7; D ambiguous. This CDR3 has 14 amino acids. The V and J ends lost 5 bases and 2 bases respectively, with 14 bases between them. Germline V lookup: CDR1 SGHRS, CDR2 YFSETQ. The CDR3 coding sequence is TGCGCCAGCAGTTCCGTAGAGGTCACCTACGAGCAGTACTTC. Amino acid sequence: CASSSVEVTYEQYF.

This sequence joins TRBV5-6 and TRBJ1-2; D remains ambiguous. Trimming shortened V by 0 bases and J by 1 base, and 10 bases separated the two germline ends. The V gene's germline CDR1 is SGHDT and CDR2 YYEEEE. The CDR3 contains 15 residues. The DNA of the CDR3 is TGTGCCAGCAGCTTGGGCCCACAAGTTAACTATGGCTACACCTTC. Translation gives CASSLGPQVNYGYTF.

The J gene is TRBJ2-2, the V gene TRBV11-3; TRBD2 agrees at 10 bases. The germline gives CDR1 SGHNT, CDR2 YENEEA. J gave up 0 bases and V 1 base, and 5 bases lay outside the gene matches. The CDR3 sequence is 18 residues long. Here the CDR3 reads CASSLGLTSGANTGELFF. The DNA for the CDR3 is TGTGCCAGCAGCTTAGGGCTTACTAGCGGGGCGAACACCGGGGAGCTGTTTTTT.

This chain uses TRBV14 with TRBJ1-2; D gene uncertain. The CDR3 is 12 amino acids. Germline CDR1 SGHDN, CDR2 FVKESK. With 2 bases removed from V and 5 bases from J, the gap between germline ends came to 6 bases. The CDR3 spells CASSQNIYGYTF. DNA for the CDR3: TGTGCCAGCAGCCAAAACATATATGGCTACACCTTC.

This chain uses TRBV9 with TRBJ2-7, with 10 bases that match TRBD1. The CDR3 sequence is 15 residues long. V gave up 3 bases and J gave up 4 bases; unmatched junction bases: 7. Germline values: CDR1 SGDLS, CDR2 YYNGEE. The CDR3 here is CASSADWDRGYEQYF. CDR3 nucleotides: TGTGCCAGCAGCGCCGATTGGGACAGGGGATACGAGCAGTACTTC.

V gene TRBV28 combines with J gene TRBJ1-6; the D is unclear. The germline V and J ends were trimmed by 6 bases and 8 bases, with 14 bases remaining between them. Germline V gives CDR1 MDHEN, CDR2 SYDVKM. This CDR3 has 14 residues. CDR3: CASSPVDGDSPLHF. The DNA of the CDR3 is TGTGCCAGCAGCCCCGTAGACGGAGATTCACCCCTCCACTTT. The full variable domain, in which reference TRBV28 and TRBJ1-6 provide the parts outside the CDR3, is DVKVTQSSRYLVKRTGEKVFLECVQDMDHENMFWYRQDPGLGLRLIYFSYDVKMKEKGDIPEGYSVSREKKERFSLILESASTNQTSMYLCASSPVDGDSPLHFGNGTRLTVT.

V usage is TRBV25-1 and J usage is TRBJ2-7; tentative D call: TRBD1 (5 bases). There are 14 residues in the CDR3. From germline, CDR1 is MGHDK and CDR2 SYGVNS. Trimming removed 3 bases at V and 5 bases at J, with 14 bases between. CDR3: CASSDPGSVHEQYF. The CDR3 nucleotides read TGTGCCAGCAGTGACCCAGGGTCGGTCCACGAGCAGTACTTC.

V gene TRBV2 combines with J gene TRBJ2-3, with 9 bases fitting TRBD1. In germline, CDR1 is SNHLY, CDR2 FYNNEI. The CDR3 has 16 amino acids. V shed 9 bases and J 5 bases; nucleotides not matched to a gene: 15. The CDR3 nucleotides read TGTGCCAGTCATCCCCCGGGACAGGGCTCCTTAGATACGCAGTATTTT. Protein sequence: CASHPPGQGSLDTQYF.

CDR3 DNA sequence: TGTGCCAGCTTCAGGGTAGAAGAGACCCAGTACTTC. It is translated as CASFRVEETQYF. The V gene is TRBV12-3 or TRBV12-4, the J gene TRBJ2-5, with a tentative D call TRBD1 (5 bases). The V end lost 8 bases, the J end lost 3 bases, and 10 bases lay between the germline ends. The CDR3 has 12 residues.

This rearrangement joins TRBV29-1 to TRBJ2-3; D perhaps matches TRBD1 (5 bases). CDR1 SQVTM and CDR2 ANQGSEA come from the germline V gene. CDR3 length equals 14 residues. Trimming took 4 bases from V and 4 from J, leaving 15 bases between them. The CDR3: CSVGRQGLADTQYF. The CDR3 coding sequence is TGCAGCGTTGGGCGGCAGGGTTTAGCAGATACGCAGTATTTT.

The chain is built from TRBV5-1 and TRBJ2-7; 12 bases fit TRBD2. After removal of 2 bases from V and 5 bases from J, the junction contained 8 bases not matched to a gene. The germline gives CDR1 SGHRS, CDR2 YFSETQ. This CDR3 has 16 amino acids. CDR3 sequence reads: CASSFLGLAGRDEQYF. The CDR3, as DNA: TGCGCCAGCAGCTTTTTAGGACTAGCGGGACGCGACGAGCAGTACTTC.

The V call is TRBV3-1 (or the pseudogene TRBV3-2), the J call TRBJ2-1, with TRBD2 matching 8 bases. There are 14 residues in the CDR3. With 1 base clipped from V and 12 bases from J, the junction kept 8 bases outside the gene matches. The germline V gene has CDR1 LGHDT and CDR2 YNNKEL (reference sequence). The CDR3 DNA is TGTGCCAGCAGCCAAGGGGGTAGCGGGACTTCGCAGTTCTTC. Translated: CASSQGGSGTSQFF.

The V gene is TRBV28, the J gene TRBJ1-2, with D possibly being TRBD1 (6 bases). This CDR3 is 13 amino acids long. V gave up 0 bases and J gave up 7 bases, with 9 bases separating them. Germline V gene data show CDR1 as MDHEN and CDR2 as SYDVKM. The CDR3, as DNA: TGTGCCAGCAGTTTATGGGGGGCGGGTGGCTACACCTTC. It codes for CASSLWGAGGYTF.

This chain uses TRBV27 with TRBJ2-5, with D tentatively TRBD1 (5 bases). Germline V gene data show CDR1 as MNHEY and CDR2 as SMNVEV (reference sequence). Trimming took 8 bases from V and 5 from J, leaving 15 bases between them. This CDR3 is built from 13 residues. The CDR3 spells CASRSGWWETQYF. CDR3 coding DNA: TGTGCCAGCCGATCAGGGTGGTGGGAGACCCAGTACTTC.

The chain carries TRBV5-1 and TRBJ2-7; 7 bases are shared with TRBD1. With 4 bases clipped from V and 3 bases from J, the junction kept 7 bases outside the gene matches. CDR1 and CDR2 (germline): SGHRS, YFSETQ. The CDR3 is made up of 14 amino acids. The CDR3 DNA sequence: TGCGCCAGCAGCCCCCGACAGGGTAGCTACGAGCAGTACTTC. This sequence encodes CASSPRQGSYEQYF.

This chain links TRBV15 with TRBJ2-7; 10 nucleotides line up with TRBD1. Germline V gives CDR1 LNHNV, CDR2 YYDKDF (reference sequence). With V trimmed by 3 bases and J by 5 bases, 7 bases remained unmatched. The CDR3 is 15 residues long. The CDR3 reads CATSRGRGTGDEQYF. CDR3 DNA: TGTGCCACCAGCAGGGGACGTGGGACAGGGGACGAGCAGTACTTC.

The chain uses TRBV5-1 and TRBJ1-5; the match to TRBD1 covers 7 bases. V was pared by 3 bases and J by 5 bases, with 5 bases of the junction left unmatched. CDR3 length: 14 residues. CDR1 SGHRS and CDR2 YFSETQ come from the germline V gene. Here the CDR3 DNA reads TGCGCCAGCAGCTGGACAGGTTTGGATCAGCCCCAGCATTTT. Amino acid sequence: CASSWTGLDQPQHF.

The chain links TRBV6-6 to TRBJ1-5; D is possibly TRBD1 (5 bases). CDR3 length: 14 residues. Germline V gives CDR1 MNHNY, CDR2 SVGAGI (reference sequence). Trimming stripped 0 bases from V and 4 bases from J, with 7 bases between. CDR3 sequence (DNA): TGTGCCAGCAGTTACTCAGGGGTAAATCAGCCCCAGCATTTT. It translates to CASSYSGVNQPQHF.

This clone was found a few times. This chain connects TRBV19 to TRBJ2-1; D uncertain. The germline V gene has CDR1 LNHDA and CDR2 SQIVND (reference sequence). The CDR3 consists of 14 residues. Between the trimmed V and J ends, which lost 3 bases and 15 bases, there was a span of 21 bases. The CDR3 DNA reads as TGTGCCAGTAGTATCCGGTCCCCGAAATTTATGCCGTTCTTC. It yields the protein CASSIRSPKFMPFF.

CDR3: CASTGQGGGTGELFF. The CDR3 nucleotides read TGTGCCAGCACGGGCCAAGGGGGCGGCACCGGGGAGCTGTTTTTT. The chain carries TRBV2 and TRBJ2-2; 7 nucleotides align to TRBD1. This CDR3 is 15 amino acids long. Per the germline V gene, CDR1 is SNHLY and CDR2 is FYNNEI. With 7 bases clipped from V and 4 bases from J, the junction kept 9 bases outside the gene matches.

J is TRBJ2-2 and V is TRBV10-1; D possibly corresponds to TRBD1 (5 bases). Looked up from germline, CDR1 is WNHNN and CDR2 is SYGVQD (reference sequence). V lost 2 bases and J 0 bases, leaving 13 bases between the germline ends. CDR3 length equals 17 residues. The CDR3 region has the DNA TGCGCCAGCAGTGAGATTTCTGGACATTCGAACACCGGGGAGCTGTTTTTT. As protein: CASSEISGHSNTGELFF.

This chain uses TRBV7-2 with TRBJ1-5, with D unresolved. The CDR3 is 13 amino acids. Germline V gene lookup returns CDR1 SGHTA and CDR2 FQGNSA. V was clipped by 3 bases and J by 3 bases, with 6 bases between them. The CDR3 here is CASSLGLNQPQHF. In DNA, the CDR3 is TGTGCCAGCAGCTTGGGCCTCAATCAGCCCCAGCATTTT.

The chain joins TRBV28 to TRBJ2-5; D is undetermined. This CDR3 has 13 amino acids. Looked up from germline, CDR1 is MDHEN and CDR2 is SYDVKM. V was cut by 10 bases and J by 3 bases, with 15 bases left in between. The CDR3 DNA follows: TGTGCCACCACCACCGGGTTTAAAGAGACCCAGTACTTC. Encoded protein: CATTTGFKETQYF.

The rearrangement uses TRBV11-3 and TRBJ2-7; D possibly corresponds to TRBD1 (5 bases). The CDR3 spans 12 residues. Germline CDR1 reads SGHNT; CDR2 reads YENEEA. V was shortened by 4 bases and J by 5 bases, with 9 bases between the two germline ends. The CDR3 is CASSSQENEQYF. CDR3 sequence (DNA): TGTGCCAGCAGCTCACAGGAGAACGAGCAGTACTTC.

The CDR3 here is CAISETGQQETQYF. The DNA of the CDR3 is TGTGCCATCAGTGAAACGGGACAGCAAGAGACCCAGTACTTC. The V call is TRBV10-3, the J call TRBJ2-5; 7 bases map to TRBD1. J gave up 2 bases and V 3 bases, and 3 bases lay outside the gene matches. Germline V gene lookup returns CDR1 ENHRY and CDR2 SYGVKD. The CDR3 runs 14 residues.

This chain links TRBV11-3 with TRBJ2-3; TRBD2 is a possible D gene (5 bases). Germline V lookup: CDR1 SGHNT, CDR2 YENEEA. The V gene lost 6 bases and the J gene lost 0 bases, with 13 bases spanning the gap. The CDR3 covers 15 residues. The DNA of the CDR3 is TGTGCCAGCAGTCCAATTCGGACTAGCACAGATACGCAGTATTTT. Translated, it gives CASSPIRTSTDTQYF.